This TCR beta chain was sequenced in a study of shared clonotypes between healthy human individuals. Study information: Per-donor plates numbered three CD4 naive, three CD4 memory, two CD8 naive and one CD8 memory. Study-wide results and limits: Estimated richness values were generally larger in naive subsets than in memory subsets. Donors were few, which limited the genetic and exposure-history diversity represented.

The ends were cut back, 0 bases at V and 5 bases at J, with 14 bases in the middle. Germline V gene sequence: CDR1 SGDLS, CDR2 YYNGEE. The CDR3 runs to 15 residues. Produced via immunoSEQ multiplex PCR; TCRdb's table is partial and in-frame only. This sample carries under 2,000,000 clones, about 95% of them seen once, and the ten largest clones take 1% to 1.5%. Of note for this clone: Its antigen is still unknown.

The naive CD8 fraction comprised CD45RO-negative cells positively selected for CCR7 and excluded terminally differentiated effector memory CD45RA+ cells. Those who donated, Caucasian adults without exception, all lived in Nashville, Tennessee. Source material: naive CD8+ T cells sorted from blood. This receptor was identified in a man younger than 35 in good health. The chain uses TRBV9 and TRBJ2-5; the D gene is possibly TRBD2 (5 bases). The CDR3: CASSVGVDPGETQYF. The CDR3 coding sequence is TGTGCCAGCAGCGTAGGGGTGGACCCGGGGGAGACCCAGTACTTC.